This TCR beta chain emerged from a study of neurological immune-mediated disorders. The T cells used for sorted libraries numbered roughly 1 million, either CD4+ or CD8+. TCRdb processed the 5' RACE reads anew with MiXCR; each CDR3 protein has one entry. The sample contains fewer than 55,000 distinct CDR3 sequences, roughly 6.3% of which appear only once. CDR1 is SGHTA and CDR2 is FQGNSA in the germline V gene. The CDR3 has 16 residues. The germline V and J ends were trimmed by 3 bases and 2 bases, with 13 bases remaining between them. In its sample, this clonotype was seen many times. The sequence derives from a woman aged 40 to 49 in good health. Sequenced material: CD4+ T cells from blood. The J gene is TRBJ2-2, the V gene TRBV7-2; no reliable D call. CDR3 residues: CASSLRRASNTGELFF. CDR3 in DNA: TGTGCCAGCAGCTTGAGAAGGGCCTCAAACACCGGGGAGCTGTTTTTT.